These 16 T cell receptor beta chains share one sample of origin, sequenced in a study of blood T cell repertoires in COVID-19. Clones were sequenced by immunoSEQ multiplex PCR, and TCRdb holds only the in-frame ones, with some missing. The table includes hundreds of thousands of clones, 70% to 90% detected once. Sample: peripheral blood. The origin of the receptors is a man between 18 and 35 years old with active or convalescent COVID-19.

The chain has TRBV6-5 and TRBJ2-5; the match to TRBD2 covers 7 bases. The CDR3 sequence is 13 residues long. Germline V gene data show CDR1 as MNHEY and CDR2 as SVGAGI. The V and J ends lost 7 bases and 2 bases, in that order; junction bases with no gene match: 4. CDR3 nucleotides: TGTGCCAGCAAGCGGGGATGGCAAGAGACCCAGTACTTC. This translates into CASKRGWQETQYF.

This chain connects TRBV20-1 to TRBJ1-5; D is undetermined. The CDR3 contains 10 residues. CDR1 and CDR2 (germline): DFQATT, SNEGSKA (reference sequence). Trimming took off 5 bases at V and 4 bases at J, with 3 bases between the two ends. The chain's CDR3 is CSASNQPQHF. The DNA for the CDR3 is TGCAGTGCTTCTAATCAGCCCCAGCATTTT.

The V gene is TRBV5-6, the J gene TRBJ1-5; no clear D gene. Germline V gene data show CDR1 as SGHDT and CDR2 as YYEEEE. The CDR3 spans 14 residues. V dropped 4 bases and J dropped 4 bases, with 12 bases sitting between them. The CDR3 sequence is CASSRSRFNQPQHF. The DNA for the CDR3 is TGTGCCAGCAGCCGGTCCCGGTTTAATCAGCCCCAGCATTTT.

The chain links TRBV2 to TRBJ2-2; D uncertain. V was pared by 7 bases and J by 0 bases, with 9 bases between. The CDR3 consists of 14 residues. Germline V lookup: CDR1 SNHLY, CDR2 FYNNEI. CDR3 nucleotide sequence: TGTGCCAGCATTTTCCTTACGAACACCGGGGAGCTGTTTTTT. Residues: CASIFLTNTGELFF.

This sequence joins TRBV5-1 and TRBJ1-1; the match to TRBD1 covers 8 bases. Unmatched junction bases numbered 8, after V lost 0 bases and J lost 4 bases. CDR1 and CDR2 from the germline V gene are SGHRS and YFSETQ. The length of the CDR3 is 16 residues. The CDR3 sequence: CASSLGAGGEGTEAFF. In nucleotides, the CDR3 is TGCGCCAGCAGCTTGGGTGCAGGGGGCGAAGGCACTGAAGCTTTCTTT. Variable domain in full (rest from reference TRBV5-1 and TRBJ1-1): KAGVTQTPRYLIKTRGQQVTLSCSPISGHRSVSWYQQTPGQGLQFLFEYFSETQRNKGNFPGRFSGRQFSNSRSEMNVSTLELGDSALYLCASSLGAGGEGTEAFFGQGTRLTVV.

In its sample, this clone was seen a few times. The rearrangement joins TRBV19 to TRBJ1-5; D is perhaps TRBD1 (5 bases). The CDR3 is made up of 14 amino acids. Germline CDR1 reads LNHDA; CDR2 reads SQIVND (reference sequence). Deletions cut 5 bases from V and 4 bases from J, with 12 bases between. CDR3 nucleotides: TGTGCCAGTAGTCCAGACAGTAATAATCAGCCCCAGCATTTT. This gives the protein CASSPDSNNQPQHF.

This chain uses TRBV11-2 with TRBJ2-7; 9 bases line up with TRBD1. The length of the CDR3 is 13 residues. J was trimmed by 5 bases and V by 5 bases; bases with no gene match: 4. Germline-derived CDR1 and CDR2 are SGHAT and FQNNGV. The DNA for the CDR3 is TGTGCCAGCAGCCGGGACAGGGACAACGAGCAGTACTTC. It encodes CASSRDRDNEQYF.

This clone was seen a few times. The chain has TRBV6-4 and TRBJ1-2; TRBD1 matches 9 bases. Germline V CDR1 and CDR2: MRHNA, SNTAGT. This CDR3 has 14 amino acids. J lost 4 bases, V lost 5 bases, and 5 bases had no gene match. Written as DNA, the CDR3 is TGTGCCAGCAGTCCAGACAGGGGGTTCTATGGCTACACCTTC. As protein: CASSPDRGFYGYTF.

V usage is TRBV5-6 and J usage is TRBJ1-2; 8 positions match TRBD1. Germline V gives CDR1 SGHDT, CDR2 YYEEEE. The trim removed 6 bases at V and 1 base at J, leaving 8 bases unmatched. The CDR3 sequence is 15 residues long. The CDR3 DNA is TGTGCCAGCACCTCCTTGACAGGGGATAACTATGGCTACACCTTC. It translates to CASTSLTGDNYGYTF.

The chain carries TRBV19 and TRBJ2-3; weak D call: TRBD2 (5 bases). The CDR3 length is 13 residues. Germline CDR1 reads LNHDA; CDR2 reads SQIVND (reference sequence). V lost 3 bases and J 7 bases, leaving 11 bases between the germline ends. This chain's CDR3 is CASSINTGNTQYF. The CDR3 nucleotides read TGTGCCAGTAGTATCAACACGGGGAATACGCAGTATTTT.

This clone appeared once. V is TRBV5-1 and J is TRBJ1-6, with D perhaps matching TRBD1 (6 bases). The CDR3 length is 13 residues. Germline V CDR1 and CDR2: SGHRS, YFSETQ. The V end lost 3 bases, the J end lost 11 bases, and 12 bases lay between the germline ends. Here the CDR3 reads CASSYTQGTPLHF. The CDR3 nucleotides are TGCGCCAGCAGCTATACACAGGGTACACCCCTCCACTTT.

This clone showed up just once. The V gene is TRBV21-1, the J gene TRBJ2-7; the table names TRBD1, a call not compared with the DNA. TRBV21-1 is listed as a pseudogene. The CDR3 is made up of 16 amino acids. As DNA, the CDR3 is TGTGCCAGCAGCCTACGAGACAGGGGGGACTTCTACGAGCAGTACTTC. Encoded protein: CASSLRDRGDFYEQYF.

CDR3 protein: CASSFNRGETQYF. The CDR3 region has the DNA TGTGCCAGCAGCTTCAACAGGGGAGAGACCCAGTACTTC. The chain combines TRBV7-3 with TRBJ2-5; 7 nucleotides agree with TRBD1. Germline assignment: CDR1 SGHTA and CDR2 FQGTGA. This CDR3 is built from 13 residues. V lost 3 bases, J lost 4 bases, and 2 bases stayed unmatched.

The chain links TRBV5-5 to TRBJ1-2; 7 nucleotides align to TRBD1. Germline V gene lookup returns CDR1 SGHKS and CDR2 YYEKEE (reference sequence). This CDR3 contains 15 residues. V lost 0 bases to trimming and J lost 5 bases; unmatched junction nucleotides: 7. DNA of the CDR3: TGTGCCAGCAGCTTGGGACAGGGCCTACTGTATGGCTACACCTTC. This gives the protein CASSLGQGLLYGYTF.

The gene calls are TRBV11-3 and TRBJ1-1, with D tentatively TRBD1 (6 bases). The CDR3 runs to 13 residues. The germline CDR1 and CDR2 sequences are SGHNT and YENEEA. V lost 5 bases, J lost 10 bases, and 17 bases lay in between. The DNA for the CDR3 is TGTGCCAGCAGCCCCCTCCCGGGACAAAGAGCTTTCTTT. Amino acid sequence: CASSPLPGQRAFF.

The chain joins TRBV7-2 to TRBJ2-1, with 7 bases aligning to TRBD2. Trimming took 1 base from V and 2 from J; bases not matched to a gene: 5. CDR1 is SGHTA, CDR2 FQGNSA, per germline. This CDR3 has 16 residues. CDR3 nucleotides: TGTGCCAGCAGCTTAGTTGCTAGCGGAACCTACAATGAGCAGTTCTTC. Amino acids: CASSLVASGTYNEQFF.